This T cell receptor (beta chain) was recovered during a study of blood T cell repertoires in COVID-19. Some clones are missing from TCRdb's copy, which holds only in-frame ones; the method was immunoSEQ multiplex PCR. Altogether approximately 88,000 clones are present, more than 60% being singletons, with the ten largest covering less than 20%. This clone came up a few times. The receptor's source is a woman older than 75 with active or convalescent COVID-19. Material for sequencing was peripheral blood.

CDR3 coding DNA: TGTGCCTGGAAGGGGGTCCCGAATTCACCCCTCCACTTT. Protein: CAWKGVPNSPLHF. The rearrangement links TRBV30 to TRBJ1-6; D might be TRBD1 (6 bases). CDR1 is GTSNPN, CDR2 SVGIG, per germline (reference sequence). Trimming removed 4 bases at V and 7 bases at J, with 11 bases between. The CDR3 runs 13 residues.